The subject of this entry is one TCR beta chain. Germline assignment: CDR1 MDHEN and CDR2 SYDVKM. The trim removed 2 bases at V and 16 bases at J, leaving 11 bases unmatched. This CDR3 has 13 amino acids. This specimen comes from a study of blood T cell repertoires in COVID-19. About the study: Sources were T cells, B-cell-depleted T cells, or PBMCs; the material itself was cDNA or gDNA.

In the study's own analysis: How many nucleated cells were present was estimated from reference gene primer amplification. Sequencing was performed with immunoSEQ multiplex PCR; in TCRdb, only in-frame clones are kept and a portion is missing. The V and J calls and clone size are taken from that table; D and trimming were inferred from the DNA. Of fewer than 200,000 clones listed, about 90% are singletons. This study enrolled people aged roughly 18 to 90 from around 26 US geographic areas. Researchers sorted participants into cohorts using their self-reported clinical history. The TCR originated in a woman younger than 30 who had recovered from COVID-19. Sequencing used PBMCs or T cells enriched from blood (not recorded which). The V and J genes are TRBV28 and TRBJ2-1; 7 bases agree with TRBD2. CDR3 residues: CASSLDVGLENFF. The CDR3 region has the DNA TGTGCCAGCAGTTTAGATGTAGGACTAGAAAACTTCTTC.